Presented here are 28 T cell receptor beta chains from one specimen sequenced in a study of cytomegalovirus exposure and HLA in healthy donors. In the PCR, 60 Vbeta and 13 Jbeta primers were used. Profiled with immunoSEQ multiplex PCR; TCRdb holds only in-frame clones, not every one. The table has about 110,000 clones, around 80% seen once. The material sequenced was PBMCs. Every receptor here comes from a man aged 50-59 years in good health and CMV-seronegative.

The V and J genes are TRBV5-6 and TRBJ1-2; D is unclear. The CDR3 covers 15 residues. Deletions cut 1 base from V and 5 bases from J, with 15 bases between. The germline gives CDR1 SGHDT, CDR2 YYEEEE. The CDR3 nucleotides are TGTGCCAGCAGCTTGTCATCCGGGGTAATGTATGGCTACACCTTC. Translating gives CASSLSSGVMYGYTF.

The V gene is TRBV7-9, the J gene TRBJ1-4; D is perhaps TRBD1 (5 bases). Looked up from germline, CDR1 is SEHNR and CDR2 is FQNEAQ (reference sequence). This CDR3 is built from 15 residues. Trimming pared 5 bases from V and 4 bases from J, leaving 14 bases between. The CDR3 here is CASSPYAGGNEKLFF. The CDR3 region has the DNA TGTGCCAGCAGCCCCTACGCGGGGGGTAATGAAAAACTGTTTTTT.

This clone has more than one count but fewer than ten. The chain couples TRBV19 to TRBJ2-7; D is perhaps TRBD2 (5 bases). Germline-derived CDR1 and CDR2 are LNHDA and SQIVND (reference sequence). This CDR3 has 15 residues. V was trimmed by 3 bases and J by 2 bases, leaving 14 bases between them. The CDR3 coding sequence is TGTGCCAGTAGTATGCTTAGTCTCGGGGCCTACGAGCAGTACTTC. Its translation: CASSMLSLGAYEQYF.

V and J are TRBV19 and TRBJ1-1; D is unresolved. In germline, CDR1 is LNHDA, CDR2 SQIVND (reference sequence). V dropped 8 bases and J dropped 5 bases, with 21 bases sitting between them. The CDR3 covers 15 residues. In DNA form, the CDR3 reads TGTGCCAGTCGTCACCTACCGGGAGAGGTGACTGAAGCTTTCTTT. Protein: CASRHLPGEVTEAFF.

The chain combines TRBV30 with TRBJ1-4; tentatively, D is TRBD1 (5 bases). Trimming removed 1 base at V and 5 bases at J, with 11 bases between. CDR3 length equals 14 residues. Germline V gene lookup returns CDR1 GTSNPN and CDR2 SVGIG (reference sequence). CDR3 protein: CAWSDIRQNEKLFF. CDR3 in DNA: TGTGCCTGGAGTGACATACGACAGAATGAAAAACTGTTTTTT.

The rearrangement uses TRBV18 and TRBJ2-6; D is possibly TRBD2 (5 bases). With 6 bases removed from V and 0 bases from J, the gap between germline ends came to 18 bases. The CDR3 is 18 amino acids. The V gene's germline CDR1 is KGHSH and CDR2 LQKENI. This chain's CDR3 is CASSPIRRGPSGANVLTF. CDR3 nucleotides: TGTGCCAGCTCCCCCATCCGCCGGGGTCCCTCTGGGGCCAACGTCCTGACTTTC.

V and J are TRBV5-4 and TRBJ2-6; D is perhaps TRBD1 (6 bases). V lost 2 bases to trimming and J lost 1 base, with 10 bases between them. The CDR3 has 16 amino acids. CDR1 SGHNT and CDR2 YYREEE come from the germline V gene (reference sequence). CDR3 amino acids: CASSFVTGSGANVLTF. CDR3 DNA: TGTGCCAGCAGCTTTGTCACAGGGTCTGGGGCCAACGTCCTGACTTTC.

The gene calls are TRBV4-3 and TRBJ2-7, with D hard to call. CDR1 LGHNA and CDR2 YSLEER come from the germline V gene. This CDR3 spans 15 amino acids. Trimming stripped 1 base from V and 3 bases from J, with 13 bases between. The CDR3 spells CASSQAVRFDYEQYF. CDR3 nucleotide sequence: TGCGCCAGCAGCCAAGCAGTCAGGTTTGACTACGAGCAGTACTTC.

V and J are TRBV10-3 and TRBJ1-5, with 9 bases that match TRBD1. The V gene end was trimmed by 2 bases and the J gene end by 5 bases; junction bases not matched to a gene: 4. The CDR3 loop spans 15 amino acids. Germline lookup yields CDR1 ENHRY and CDR2 SYGVKD. The CDR3 DNA is TGTGCCATCAGTGAGCCGGGACAGGGCCATCAGCCCCAGCATTTT. Translating it yields CAISEPGQGHQPQHF.

This chain links TRBV18 with TRBJ2-7; tentative D call: TRBD1 (6 bases). In germline, CDR1 is KGHSH, CDR2 LQKENI. This CDR3 comprises 15 residues. V shed 0 bases and J shed 3 bases, with 12 bases lying between them. The CDR3, as DNA: TGTGCCAGCTCACCACCTCAGGGGATTGTCTACGAGCAGTACTTC. Protein product: CASSPPQGIVYEQYF.

The V gene is TRBV6-6, the J gene TRBJ2-3; D possibly corresponds to TRBD2 (6 bases). Germline CDR1 MNHNY, CDR2 SVGAGI (reference sequence). Trimming stripped 5 bases from V and 4 bases from J, with 16 bases between. This CDR3 contains 15 residues. The CDR3 loop is CASSPPGAAPDTQYF. Here the CDR3 DNA reads TGTGCCAGCAGTCCGCCGGGAGCCGCCCCAGATACGCAGTATTTT.

This clone was counted a single time. The rearrangement joins TRBV28 to TRBJ1-1, with 9 bases that match TRBD1. CDR1 MDHEN and CDR2 SYDVKM come from the germline V gene. This CDR3 contains 17 residues. The V gene end was trimmed by 7 bases and the J gene end by 4 bases; junction bases not matched to a gene: 16. The CDR3 protein is CASTTGGGQGKGTEAFF. CDR3 sequence (DNA): TGTGCCAGCACCACGGGGGGCGGACAGGGGAAGGGCACTGAAGCTTTCTTT.

The chain is built from TRBV29-1 and TRBJ2-7, with 9 nucleotides matching TRBD1. The V and J ends lost 7 bases and 4 bases, in that order; junction bases with no gene match: 5. There are 12 residues in the CDR3. Germline V gene lookup returns CDR1 SQVTM and CDR2 ANQGSEA. Here the CDR3 reads CSGGDRAYEQYF. CDR3 bases: TGCAGCGGGGGGGACAGGGCATACGAGCAGTACTTC.

CDR3 nucleotides: TGTGCCAGCAGCACCGGAGCGGGGTCCTACGAGCAGTACTTC. Its translation: CASSTGAGSYEQYF. This chain joins TRBV9 and TRBJ2-7; TRBD2 agrees at 7 bases. The CDR3 sequence is 14 residues long. The germline V gene has CDR1 SGDLS and CDR2 YYNGEE. After removal of 4 bases from V and 1 base from J, the junction contained 5 bases not matched to a gene.

The rearrangement uses TRBV7-2 and TRBJ2-5; possible D gene TRBD1, 6 bases. Germline V gene lookup returns CDR1 SGHTA and CDR2 FQGNSA. V lost 1 base and J lost 9, with 15 bases in between. The CDR3 is 14 residues long. This CDR3 is CASSLDGTTKAQYF. Here the CDR3 DNA reads TGTGCCAGCAGCTTAGATGGGACAACCAAGGCCCAGTACTTC.

This clone showed up just a few times. The chain joins TRBV6-1 to TRBJ2-7; D might be TRBD1 (7 bases). The CDR3 runs to 15 residues. CDR1 and CDR2 from the germline V gene are MNHNS and SASEGT. The germline V and J ends were trimmed by 6 bases and 0 bases, with 15 bases remaining between them. The CDR3 region is CASRQQGTPSYEQYF. CDR3 bases: TGTGCCAGCAGGCAACAGGGGACTCCCTCCTACGAGCAGTACTTC.

The CDR3 protein is CASSLRLRFTDTQYF. CDR3 nucleotides: TGTGCCAGCAGCTTGCGTCTGCGGTTCACAGATACGCAGTATTTT. The V and J genes are TRBV5-4 and TRBJ2-3; D is uncertain. The CDR3 has 15 amino acids. Germline V gene data show CDR1 as SGHNT and CDR2 as YYREEE (reference sequence). The germline V and J ends were trimmed by 1 base and 2 bases, with 11 bases remaining between them.

This clone was counted a single time. This sequence joins TRBV6-5 and TRBJ2-7, with a weak D call TRBD1 (5 bases). Germline V gives CDR1 MNHEY, CDR2 SVGAGI. CDR3 length: 14 residues. Trimming left V 6 bases short and J 5 bases short, with 17 bases between. This CDR3 is CASRPQGWADEQYF. The CDR3 DNA follows: TGTGCCAGCAGGCCCCAGGGATGGGCGGACGAGCAGTACTTC.

The chain recombines TRBV9 with TRBJ1-6, with 8 bases identical to TRBD1. The germline gives CDR1 SGDLS, CDR2 YYNGEE. The V segment lost 3 bases and the J segment 9 bases; nucleotides outside the gene matches: 11. The CDR3 runs 16 residues. CDR3 sequence reads: CASSAQGAGGFSPLHF. CDR3 nucleotide sequence: TGTGCCAGCAGCGCGCAGGGGGCTGGGGGTTTTTCACCCCTCCACTTT. The complete variable domain, with remaining parts taken from reference TRBV9 and TRBJ1-6, reads DSGVTQTPKHLITATGQRVTLRCSPRSGDLSVYWYQQSLDQGLQFLIQYYNGEERAKGNILERFSAQQFPDLHSELNLSSLELGDSALYFCASSAQGAGGFSPLHFGNGTRLTVT.

On this clone: Other nucleotide sequences in the sample specify the same CDR3. This rearrangement joins TRBV18 to TRBJ2-5; 8 bases map to TRBD2. The CDR3 runs 14 residues. V gave up 3 bases and J gave up 5 bases; unmatched junction bases: 5. CDR1 and CDR2 from the germline V gene are KGHSH and LQKENI. In DNA, the CDR3 is TGTGCCAGCTCACCGACCCGGGGGGGTGAGACCCAGTACTTC. Protein product: CASSPTRGGETQYF.

This sequence joins TRBV7-9 and TRBJ2-7; 8 bases are a match to TRBD2. CDR1 is SEHNR, CDR2 FQNEAQ, per germline (reference sequence). Trimming took 5 bases from V and 0 from J; bases not matched to a gene: 15. The CDR3 runs 18 residues. The CDR3 DNA is TGTGCCAGCAGCCTCGGGGGGGCCGGATTTAAAAGCTCCTACGAGCAGTACTTC. Encoded protein: CASSLGGAGFKSSYEQYF.

This sequence joins TRBV6-6 and TRBJ1-1; TRBD1 matches at 7 bases. Germline V gene lookup returns CDR1 MNHNY and CDR2 SVGAGI (reference sequence). The CDR3 extends over 15 amino acids. V shed 7 bases and J 1 base; nucleotides not matched to a gene: 9. The CDR3 sequence: CASTADRIWNTEAFF. In nucleotides, the CDR3 is TGTGCCAGCACCGCGGACAGGATTTGGAACACTGAAGCTTTCTTT.

The sample holds one count of this clone. CDR3 nucleotide sequence: TGTGCCAGCAGCCGAGGACTAGCGGGAGAGTATGAGCAGTTCTTC. Translated: CASSRGLAGEYEQFF. V and J are TRBV7-3 and TRBJ2-1; 13 nucleotides agree with TRBD2. Germline CDR1 is SGHTA and CDR2 is FQGTGA. The ends lost 5 bases at V and 8 bases at J; junction bases unmatched: 6. This CDR3 is built from 15 residues.

This clone was counted a few times. The gene calls are TRBV21-1 and TRBJ1-1. TRBV21-1 is an annotated pseudogene. The CDR3 contains 19 residues. CDR3 nucleotides: TGTGCCAGCAGCAAAGCAGAGGAGGGAAAGCCTCGCATGAACACTGAAGCTTTCTTT. Translating it yields CASSKAEEGKPRMNTEAFF.

This chain connects TRBV4-1 to TRBJ1-4, with TRBD1 identical over 9 bases. Germline V gives CDR1 MGHRA, CDR2 YSYEKL. CDR3 length equals 15 residues. V lost 1 base to trimming and J lost 5 bases; unmatched junction nucleotides: 2. The CDR3 here is CASSQVDRGNEKLFF. The CDR3 nucleotides are TGCGCCAGCAGCCAAGTGGACAGGGGAAATGAAAAACTGTTTTTT.

J is TRBJ1-4 and V is TRBV27; possible D gene TRBD1, 5 bases. The CDR3 length is 14 residues. The V gene's germline CDR1 is MNHEY and CDR2 SMNVEV (reference sequence). With 3 bases removed from V and 7 bases from J, the gap between germline ends came to 12 bases. The DNA of the CDR3 is TGTGCCAGCAGTTTTAGGGGTCGGAGTGAAAAACTGTTTTTT. Translation: CASSFRGRSEKLFF.

This rearrangement joins TRBV6-1 to TRBJ1-2, with 8 bases fitting TRBD1. Germline V gene data show CDR1 as MNHNS and CDR2 as SASEGT. J gave up 7 bases and V 1 base, and 8 bases lay outside the gene matches. This CDR3 region has 15 residues. This CDR3 reads CASSEVGRQGSGYTF. The CDR3 DNA follows: TGTGCCAGCAGTGAAGTCGGGAGACAGGGGTCTGGCTACACCTTC.

The rearrangement joins TRBV10-3 to TRBJ2-2; D gene ambiguous. V was cut by 3 bases and J by 6 bases, with 14 bases left in between. This CDR3 region has 15 residues. CDR1 ENHRY and CDR2 SYGVKD come from the germline V gene. CDR3 coding DNA: TGTGCCATCAGTGATCCGACTGCTGCCCCCGGGGAGCTGTTTTTT. It yields the protein CAISDPTAAPGELFF.